Below are 8 T cell receptor beta chains sequenced from a single sample in a study of human CD8 memory T cell subsets (TCRdb year 2020). A Human TCR Profiling Kit was used to prepare UMI-labeled 5' RACE TCRbeta libraries. After the reads were reprocessed by TCRdb, one entry was made per CDR3 protein sequence, with no DNA. The sample's own table lists about 3,400 distinct CDR3 sequences. About 20% of the sample is taken by the ten largest. The source material was CD8+ T cells from PBMCs. The receptors stem from a human donor in good health.

The V gene is TRBV27, the J gene TRBJ2-7; TCRdb lists TRBD2, though no DNA is available to test this call. This CDR3 is built from 13 residues. Germline CDR1 MNHEY, CDR2 SMNVEV (reference sequence). CDR3: CATAAGETYEQYF.

This sequence joins TRBV7-9 and TRBJ2-1; TCRdb gives TRBD2 as the D gene, but with no DNA this cannot be confirmed. The V gene's germline CDR1 is SEHNR and CDR2 FQNEAQ (reference sequence). The CDR3 has 15 amino acids. The CDR3 loop is CASSLGVGASNEQFF.

The chain links TRBV12-3 or TRBV12-4 to TRBJ2-2; absent DNA, TCRdb's TRBD1 call cannot be checked. The CDR3 length is 13 residues. The CDR3 loop is CATEQGGPGELFF.

This chain connects TRBV7-9 to TRBJ1-5; TCRdb selects TRBD1, and the lack of DNA leaves this call unchecked. The length of the CDR3 is 13 residues. Germline-derived CDR1 and CDR2 are SEHNR and FQNEAQ (reference sequence). CDR3 sequence reads: CASSPGGAEAQHF.

Considering frequency, this clonotype is medium-sized. This sequence joins TRBV29-1 and TRBJ2-1; TCRdb proposes TRBD2, but this gene call is untestable without DNA. The CDR3 has 15 amino acids. Per the germline V gene, CDR1 is SQVTM and CDR2 is ANQGSEA. CDR3: CSVVPRTSGIHEQFF.

Frequency places this clonotype as medium-sized. The V gene is TRBV29-1, the J gene TRBJ2-2; TCRdb's D call, TRBD1, is unchecked because there is no DNA. Germline values: CDR1 SQVTM, CDR2 ANQGSEA. The CDR3 contains 14 residues. CDR3: CSVDGGENTGELFF.

This clonotype shows up as medium-sized (0.01 to 0.1%) by frequency. The chain carries TRBV9 and TRBJ2-7. Germline V CDR1 and CDR2: SGDLS, YYNGEE. The CDR3 totals 16 residues. The CDR3 here is CASSASGPVRCYEQYF.

The rearrangement links TRBV20-1 to TRBJ1-1; the D call from TCRdb, TRBD1, cannot be confirmed without DNA. The CDR3 spans 13 residues. Looked up from germline, CDR1 is DFQATT and CDR2 is SNEGSKA (reference sequence). The CDR3 loop is CSASETGGTEAFF.